The rows below give T cell receptor beta chains drawn from one sample of a study of technical replicates of blood from several donors. Here immunoSEQ multiplex PCR was the method, and the copy in TCRdb shows in-frame clones only, minus some. The sample lists some 70,000 clones, roughly 95% occurring once. Input material: T cells isolated from PBMCs. Every receptor here comes from a human donor in good health. Both conserved end residues are part of each CDR3. Fields, in order: D gene, V gene, clone size, J gene, CDR3 length, CDR3 protein, CDR3 DNA. The D gene is left open where the match is weak. Rows may omit the clone size; those that give it use once, few, many or a size class.

d_gene: TRBD1; v_gene: TRBV28; abundance: .; j_gene: TRBJ2-7; len: 14; CDR3aa: CASASPGQSYEQYF; CDR3nt: TGTGCCAGCGCCTCCCCGGGACAGAGCTACGAGCAGTACTTC
d_gene: TRBD1; v_gene: TRBV7-9; abundance: .; j_gene: TRBJ2-7; len: 18; CDR3aa: CASSLYEGTGPDTYEQYF; CDR3nt: TGTGCCAGCAGCTTATATGAGGGGACAGGACCGGATACTTACGAGCAGTACTTC
d_gene: .; v_gene: TRBV21-1; abundance: few; j_gene: TRBJ2-7; len: 16; CDR3aa: CASSKVVVSSAYEQYF; CDR3nt: TGTGCCAGCAGCAAAGTGGTAGTTTCATCTGCCTACGAGCAGTACTTC
d_gene: .; v_gene: TRBV5-1; abundance: .; j_gene: TRBJ2-2; len: 15; CDR3aa: CASSLVGSNTGELFF; CDR3nt: TGCGCCAGCAGCTTGGTCGGGTCGAACACCGGGGAGCTGTTTTTT
d_gene: TRBD2; v_gene: TRBV9; abundance: .; j_gene: TRBJ2-1; len: 15; CDR3aa: CASSDPSGDYNEQFF; CDR3nt: TGTGCCAGCAGCGACCCTAGCGGGGACTACAATGAGCAGTTCTTC
d_gene: .; v_gene: TRBV5-5; abundance: .; j_gene: TRBJ1-4; len: 15; CDR3aa: CASSTRRKGGEKLFF; CDR3nt: TGTGCCAGCAGCACCCGACGGAAAGGCGGTGAAAAACTGTTTTTT
d_gene: .; v_gene: TRBV9; abundance: .; j_gene: TRBJ1-1; len: 15; CDR3aa: CASSVARGAHTEAFF; CDR3nt: TGTGCCAGCAGCGTAGCTCGGGGGGCACACACTGAAGCTTTCTTT
d_gene: TRBD1; v_gene: TRBV29-1; abundance: .; j_gene: TRBJ1-5; len: 13; CDR3aa: CSVEVDRNQPQHF; CDR3nt: TGCAGCGTTGAGGTGGACAGGAATCAGCCCCAGCATTTT
d_gene: TRBD1; v_gene: TRBV9; abundance: .; j_gene: TRBJ1-1; len: 15; CDR3aa: CASSVRQQGAAEAFF; CDR3nt: TGTGCCAGCAGCGTTCGCCAACAGGGGGCAGCTGAAGCTTTCTTT
d_gene: .; v_gene: TRBV7-7; abundance: .; j_gene: TRBJ2-7; len: 14; CDR3aa: CASSLGQGLYEQYF; CDR3nt: TGTGCCAGCAGCTTAGGCCAGGGGCTCTACGAGCAGTACTTC
d_gene: .; v_gene: TRBV6-5; abundance: .; j_gene: TRBJ2-5; len: 15; CDR3aa: CASSWTPGIGETQYF; CDR3nt: TGTGCCAGCAGTTGGACCCCAGGGATTGGAGAGACCCAGTACTTC
d_gene: TRBD2; v_gene: TRBV5-1; abundance: .; j_gene: TRBJ2-7; len: 15; CDR3aa: CASSLDSGSSYEQYF; CDR3nt: TGCGCCAGCAGCTTGGATAGCGGGAGCTCCTACGAGCAGTACTTC
d_gene: TRBD1; v_gene: TRBV11-2; abundance: .; j_gene: TRBJ2-5; len: 13; CDR3aa: CASSFRGLETQYF; CDR3nt: TGTGCCAGCAGCTTTAGGGGGCTAGAGACCCAGTACTTC
d_gene: .; v_gene: TRBV28; abundance: .; j_gene: TRBJ2-3; len: 16; CDR3aa: CASSSPGGAGSDTQYF; CDR3nt: TGTGCCAGCAGTTCTCCTGGGGGGGCCGGTTCAGATACGCAGTATTTT
d_gene: TRBD2; v_gene: TRBV6-1; abundance: .; j_gene: TRBJ2-2; len: 15; CDR3aa: CASSALAGNTGELFF; CDR3nt: TGTGCCAGCAGTGCACTAGCGGGGAACACCGGGGAGCTGTTTTTT
d_gene: .; v_gene: TRBV27; abundance: .; j_gene: TRBJ1-3; len: 14; CDR3aa: CASSLSYTGNTIYF; CDR3nt: TGTGCCAGCAGTTTATCTTACACTGGAAACACCATATATTTT
d_gene: TRBD2; v_gene: TRBV5-8; abundance: few; j_gene: TRBJ2-5; len: 18; CDR3aa: CASSFLLAGVSTQETQYF; CDR3nt: TGTGCCAGCAGCTTTCTACTAGCGGGAGTCTCGACCCAAGAGACCCAGTACTTC
d_gene: .; v_gene: TRBV7-6; abundance: .; j_gene: TRBJ2-1; len: 13; CDR3aa: CASSFGRNNEQFF; CDR3nt: TGTGCCAGCAGCTTTGGGAGGAACAATGAGCAGTTCTTC
d_gene: TRBD1; v_gene: TRBV19; abundance: .; j_gene: TRBJ1-5; len: 13; CDR3aa: CASSMTGGQAQHF; CDR3nt: TGTGCCAGTAGTATGACAGGGGGTCAAGCCCAGCATTTT
d_gene: TRBD1; v_gene: TRBV5-1; abundance: .; j_gene: TRBJ2-5; len: 16; CDR3aa: CASSLPLQGTQETQYF; CDR3nt: TGCGCCAGCAGCTTGCCGCTACAGGGGACCCAAGAGACCCAGTACTTC
d_gene: .; v_gene: TRBV30; abundance: .; j_gene: TRBJ1-3; len: 14; CDR3aa: CALEERGSGNTIYF; CDR3nt: TGTGCCCTGGAGGAGCGGGGGTCTGGAAACACCATATATTTT
d_gene: TRBD1; v_gene: TRBV5-1; abundance: .; j_gene: TRBJ2-7; len: 15; CDR3aa: CASSLQGAGAYEQYF; CDR3nt: TGCGCCAGCAGCTTGCAGGGGGCAGGCGCCTACGAGCAGTACTTC
d_gene: TRBD1; v_gene: TRBV29-1; abundance: .; j_gene: TRBJ2-1; len: 14; CDR3aa: CSVPNERTGNEQFF; CDR3nt: TGCAGCGTTCCCAATGAGCGGACAGGGAATGAGCAGTTCTTC
d_gene: .; v_gene: TRBV30; abundance: .; j_gene: TRBJ1-2; len: 10; CDR3aa: CAFNFYGYTF; CDR3nt: TGTGCCTTTAACTTCTATGGCTACACCTTC
d_gene: .; v_gene: TRBV27; abundance: .; j_gene: TRBJ1-2; len: 16; CDR3aa: CASSLTLPGLTSGYTF; CDR3nt: TGTGCCAGCAGTTTAACACTTCCAGGGTTAACGAGTGGCTACACCTTC
d_gene: .; v_gene: TRBV6-5; abundance: few; j_gene: TRBJ1-1; len: 14; CDR3aa: CASRQGLVNTEAFF; CDR3nt: TGTGCCAGCAGGCAAGGACTGGTGAACACTGAAGCTTTCTTT
d_gene: TRBD1; v_gene: TRBV19; abundance: .; j_gene: TRBJ2-3; len: 16; CDR3aa: CASSPPRTGVTDTQYF; CDR3nt: TGTGCCAGTAGTCCTCCCCGGACAGGGGTCACAGATACGCAGTATTTT
d_gene: .; v_gene: TRBV5-4; abundance: .; j_gene: TRBJ2-5; len: 13; CDR3aa: CASSWGVLETQYF; CDR3nt: TGTGCCAGCAGTTGGGGGGTCTTGGAGACCCAGTACTTC
d_gene: .; v_gene: TRBV27; abundance: few; j_gene: TRBJ1-1; len: 12; CDR3aa: CASSLEGREAFF; CDR3nt: TGTGCCAGCAGTTTAGAGGGCAGAGAAGCTTTCTTT
d_gene: .; v_gene: TRBV7-9; abundance: .; j_gene: TRBJ2-2; len: 15; CDR3aa: CASTAGGASTGELFF; CDR3nt: TGTGCCAGCACCGCTGGGGGGGCCAGCACCGGGGAGCTGTTTTTT
d_gene: .; v_gene: TRBV6-5; abundance: .; j_gene: TRBJ1-5; len: 13; CDR3aa: CASSYGASQPQHF; CDR3nt: TGTGCCAGCAGTTACGGGGCGTCCCAGCCCCAGCATTTT
d_gene: TRBD2; v_gene: TRBV5-4; abundance: .; j_gene: TRBJ2-2; len: 13; CDR3aa: CAKGLADTGELFF; CDR3nt: TGTGCCAAGGGACTAGCCGACACCGGGGAGCTGTTTTTT